This TCR beta chain was observed in a study of T cell clonality in common variable immunodeficiency. Details on this clone: Antigen unknown. The read ends 3 residues early relative to the CDR3; the germline J gene fills the gap.

The method was immunoSEQ multiplex PCR; TCRdb's version includes in-frame clones alone and lacks a portion of them. The record shows about 6,600 clones for this sample, with no singletons present. CVID meant reduced serum IgG, IgA and/or IgM plus specific antibody deficiency. Blood samples were heparinized, about 5 to 8 ml per donor. General study findings and limits: Fewer TCRbeta clones were shared among CVID subjects than controls. TCRbeta clonality was increased in CVID versus healthy controls. Reportedly, TCR beta sequences from common variable immunodeficiency showed fewer deletions and N-nucleotide insertions.

CDR1 is SGHDT and CDR2 is YYEEEE in the germline V gene. The CDR3 has 13 amino acids. V lost 4 bases to trimming and J lost 9 bases, with 14 bases between them. This receptor was taken from a human donor with common variable immunodeficiency. Sequenced input: peripheral blood mononuclear cells. J is TRBJ1-5 and V is TRBV5-6; the D is unclear. The sequenced part of the CDR3 DNA is TGTGCCAGCAGCGTAGGGCCTATGGCGCCC. Its translation is CASSVGPMAP. The full CDR3 is CASSVGPMAPQHF.